These T cell receptor beta chains were read from a single sample in a study of T cells in Graves' hyperthyroidism and ophthalmopathy. MiXCR, applied by TCRdb to the multiplex PCR reads, yields one record per CDR3 protein. The profile shows almost 600,000 distinct CDR3 sequences, approximately 15% of them singletons. The sequenced material came from blood. The source is a woman aged 25 to 39 with Graves' hyperthyroidism that later progressed to Graves' ophthalmopathy. CDR3s include the opening cysteine and the closing phenylalanine or tryptophan. D genes are given only for firm matches. Clone size, where shown, is once, few, many, or a class for clones that have expanded.

abundance: -; d_gene: -; len: 15; j_gene: TRBJ1-2; v_gene: TRBV19; CDR3aa: CASRATGRTHPGYTF; CDR3nt: TGTGCCAGTAGGGCAACGGGCAGGACGCACCCTGGCTACACCTTC
abundance: few; d_gene: TRBD2; len: 18; j_gene: TRBJ2-2; v_gene: TRBV9; CDR3aa: CASSGGLAGGTLTGELFF; CDR3nt: TGTGCCAGCAGCGGTGGGCTAGCGGGAGGCACATTAACCGGGGAGCTGTTTTTT
abundance: -; d_gene: -; len: 15; j_gene: TRBJ1-3; v_gene: TRBV5-1; CDR3aa: CASSLEVESGNTIYF; CDR3nt: TGCGCCAGCAGCTTGGAGGTGGAGTCTGGAAACACCATATATTTT
abundance: -; d_gene: TRBD2; len: 15; j_gene: TRBJ2-5; v_gene: TRBV12-3/TRBV12-4; CDR3aa: CASSLGLATQETQYF; CDR3nt: TGTGCCAGCAGTTTGGGACTAGCGACACAAGAGACCCAGTACTTC
abundance: few; d_gene: -; len: 17; j_gene: TRBJ2-6; v_gene: TRBV13; CDR3aa: CASSLRGDSSGANVLTF; CDR3nt: TGTGCCAGCAGCTTAAGAGGTGATAGCTCTGGGGCCAACGTCCTGACTTTC
abundance: many; d_gene: -; len: 10; j_gene: TRBJ1-2; v_gene: TRBV2; CDR3aa: CASAPRGYTF; CDR3nt: TGTGCCAGCGCTCCTCGGGGCTACACCTTC
abundance: -; d_gene: -; len: 13; j_gene: TRBJ2-5; v_gene: TRBV30; CDR3aa: CAWGYRGGETQYF; CDR3nt: TGTGCCTGGGGATACCGTGGGGGAGAGACCCAGTACTTC
abundance: many; d_gene: TRBD2; len: 18; j_gene: TRBJ2-5; v_gene: TRBV6-1; CDR3aa: CASSYSPGLAGDSETQYF; CDR3nt: TGTGCCAGCAGTTATTCCCCGGGACTAGCGGGAGATTCAGAGACCCAGTACTTC
abundance: -; d_gene: -; len: 15; j_gene: TRBJ1-2; v_gene: TRBV19; CDR3aa: CASSILQGSNYGYTF; CDR3nt: TGTGCCAGTAGTATCCTACAGGGATCTAACTATGGCTACACCTTC
abundance: few; d_gene: -; len: 15; j_gene: TRBJ2-1; v_gene: TRBV10-3; CDR3aa: CAISESDSAISEQFF; CDR3nt: TGTGCCATCAGTGAGTCGGACTCAGCAATAAGTGAGCAGTTCTTC
abundance: few; d_gene: -; len: 12; j_gene: TRBJ2-3; v_gene: TRBV20-1; CDR3aa: CSGRGEADTQYF; CDR3nt: TGCAGTGGAAGGGGGGAGGCAGATACGCAGTATTTT
abundance: many; d_gene: -; len: 16; j_gene: TRBJ2-3; v_gene: TRBV6-1; CDR3aa: CASSERPRLSTDTQYF; CDR3nt: TGTGCCAGCAGTGAACGGCCCCGGCTGAGCACAGATACGCAGTATTTT
abundance: many; d_gene: -; len: 16; j_gene: TRBJ2-7; v_gene: TRBV7-8; CDR3aa: CASSLEGSGLSYEQYF; CDR3nt: TGTGCCAGCAGCTTAGAAGGGTCAGGGTTAAGCTACGAGCAGTACTTC
abundance: many; d_gene: -; len: 14; j_gene: TRBJ2-3; v_gene: TRBV20-1; CDR3aa: CSATRRDAADTQYF; CDR3nt: TGCAGTGCTACCCGACGGGATGCGGCAGATACGCAGTATTTT
abundance: many; d_gene: -; len: 14; j_gene: TRBJ2-5; v_gene: TRBV7-9; CDR3aa: CASSPGGDQGTQYF; CDR3nt: TGTGCCAGCAGCCCAGGTGGAGACCAAGGAACCCAGTACTTC
abundance: many; d_gene: -; len: 14; j_gene: TRBJ1-1; v_gene: TRBV2; CDR3aa: CASSEGSANTEAFF; CDR3nt: TGTGCCAGCAGTGAGGGTTCGGCAAACACTGAAGCTTTCTTT
abundance: many; d_gene: TRBD1; len: 14; j_gene: TRBJ1-5; v_gene: TRBV12-3/TRBV12-4; CDR3aa: CASTPTGNNQPQHF; CDR3nt: TGTGCCAGCACCCCGACAGGGAACAATCAGCCCCAGCATTTT
abundance: -; d_gene: -; len: 13; j_gene: TRBJ1-1; v_gene: TRBV27; CDR3aa: CASSLQALAEAFF; CDR3nt: TGTGCCAGCAGTTTACAAGCTCTCGCTGAAGCTTTCTTT
abundance: many; d_gene: -; len: 14; j_gene: TRBJ1-2; v_gene: TRBV7-9; CDR3aa: CASSSPGMNYGYTF; CDR3nt: TGTGCCAGCAGCTCCCCAGGGATGAACTATGGCTACACCTTC
abundance: many; d_gene: TRBD2; len: 14; j_gene: TRBJ2-7; v_gene: TRBV28; CDR3aa: CASRQAGGRNEQYF; CDR3nt: TGTGCCAGCAGGCAAGCGGGAGGGCGGAACGAGCAGTACTTC
abundance: -; d_gene: TRBD2; len: 13; j_gene: TRBJ2-7; v_gene: TRBV20-1; CDR3aa: CSAPSLAGYEQYF; CDR3nt: TGCAGTGCTCCTTCACTAGCGGGGTACGAGCAGTACTTC
abundance: many; d_gene: -; len: 14; j_gene: TRBJ1-1; v_gene: TRBV5-1; CDR3aa: CASSLSAGDTEAFF; CDR3nt: TGCGCCAGCAGCTTATCGGCAGGAGACACTGAAGCTTTCTTT
abundance: many; d_gene: -; len: 11; j_gene: TRBJ2-1; v_gene: TRBV30; CDR3aa: CAWGNTQEQFF; CDR3nt: TGTGCCTGGGGCAATACCCAGGAGCAGTTCTTC
abundance: many; d_gene: -; len: 14; j_gene: TRBJ1-2; v_gene: TRBV7-9; CDR3aa: CASSEGRRPDGYTF; CDR3nt: TGTGCCAGCAGCGAGGGACGACGACCGGATGGCTACACCTTC
abundance: many; d_gene: TRBD2; len: 16; j_gene: TRBJ2-1; v_gene: TRBV24-1; CDR3aa: CATSDSGTSGSREQFF; CDR3nt: TGTGCCACCAGTGATTCCGGGACTAGCGGGAGCAGGGAGCAGTTCTTC
abundance: many; d_gene: TRBD2; len: 16; j_gene: TRBJ2-2; v_gene: TRBV7-9; CDR3aa: CASRPRTSGSAGELFF; CDR3nt: TGTGCCAGCAGACCAAGGACTAGCGGGAGTGCCGGGGAGCTGTTTTTT
abundance: -; d_gene: TRBD1; len: 14; j_gene: TRBJ2-7; v_gene: TRBV11-2; CDR3aa: CASSHLTGTHEQYF; CDR3nt: TGCGCCAGCAGCCACTTGACAGGGACACACGAGCAGTACTTC